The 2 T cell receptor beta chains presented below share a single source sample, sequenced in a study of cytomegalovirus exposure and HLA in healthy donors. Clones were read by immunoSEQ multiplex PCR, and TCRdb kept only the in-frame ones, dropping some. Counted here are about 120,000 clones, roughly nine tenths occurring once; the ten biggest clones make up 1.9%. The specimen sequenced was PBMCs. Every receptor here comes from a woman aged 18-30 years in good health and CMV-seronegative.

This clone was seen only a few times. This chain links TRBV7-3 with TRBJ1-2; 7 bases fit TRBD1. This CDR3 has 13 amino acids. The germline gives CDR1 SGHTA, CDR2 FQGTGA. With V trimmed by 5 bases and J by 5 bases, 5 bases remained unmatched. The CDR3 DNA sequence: TGTGCCAGCAGCCCTACAGGGGATTATGGCTACACCTTC. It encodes CASSPTGDYGYTF. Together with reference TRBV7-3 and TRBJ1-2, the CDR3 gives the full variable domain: GAGVSQTPSNKVTEKGKYVELRCDPISGHTALYWYRQSLGQGPEFLIYFQGTGAADDSGLPNDRFFAVRPEGSVSTLKIQRTERGDSAVYLCASSPTGDYGYTFGSGTRLTVV.

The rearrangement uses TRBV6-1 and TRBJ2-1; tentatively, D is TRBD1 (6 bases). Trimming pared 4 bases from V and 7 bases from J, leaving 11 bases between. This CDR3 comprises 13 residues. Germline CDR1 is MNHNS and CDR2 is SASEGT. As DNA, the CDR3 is TGTGCCAGCAGTGGGGAACAGGGAAATGAGCAGTTCTTC. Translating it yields CASSGEQGNEQFF.